This paragraph covers one T cell receptor beta chain sequence. Its antigen is not identified. This entry comes from a study of brain T cells in children with intractable seizures. Findings and limits, study-wide: Pre- and post-surgery blood differed in depth, so pre-surgery absences may be undersampling.

At least one anti-epileptic drug was given before surgery. Some clones are missing from TCRdb's copy, which holds only in-frame ones; the method was immunoSEQ multiplex PCR. The table lists about 80,000 clones, around nine tenths of them singletons. Here the sequenced sample was peripheral blood, taken at surgery. The source is a girl under 10 years old with Rasmussen encephalitis and intractable seizures.

The CDR3, as DNA: TGTGCCTGGAGTGAAGTCGACACCATATATTTT. Translating gives CAWSEVDTIYF. V gene TRBV30 combines with J gene TRBJ1-3; D unresolved. Trimming left V 1 base short and J 8 bases short, with 6 bases between. Germline CDR1 and CDR2: GTSNPN and SVGIG (reference sequence). The CDR3 spans 11 residues.